This passage covers 23 T cell receptor beta chains from one sample sequenced in a study of graft-versus-host responses after intestinal transplantation. Assay: immunoSEQ multiplex PCR; the TCRdb copy retains only in-frame clones and omits some. The sample records approximately 93,000 clones, 85% to 95% being singletons. Their antigens are not known. The input for sequencing was unstimulated CD8+ T cells sorted from spleen or lymph node cells, taken before transplant. The receptor set was obtained from a human donor who was the organ donor for an intestinal transplant.

V is TRBV5-8 and J is TRBJ2-1; 9 nucleotides agree with TRBD1. V lost 2 bases and J lost 1; bases outside the gene matches: 1. This CDR3 region has 15 residues. From germline, CDR1 is SGHTS and CDR2 YDEGEE. The CDR3 is CASSLGQGSYNEQFF. CDR3 coding DNA: TGTGCCAGCAGCTTAGGACAGGGGTCCTACAATGAGCAGTTCTTC.

This chain joins TRBV7-6 and TRBJ2-2, with a weak D call TRBD2 (5 bases). The CDR3 length is 18 residues. CDR1 is SGHVS and CDR2 is FNYEAQ in the germline V gene. The V end lost 0 bases, the J end lost 0 bases, and 14 bases lay between the germline ends. The CDR3 reads CASSLALLALTNTGELFF. The CDR3 nucleotides read TGTGCCAGCAGCTTAGCGCTATTAGCGCTGACGAACACCGGGGAGCTGTTTTTT.

The chain recombines TRBV7-3 with TRBJ2-1; 8 positions match TRBD1. With V trimmed by 4 bases and J by 7 bases, 18 bases remained unmatched. Germline V CDR1 and CDR2: SGHTA, FQGTGA. This CDR3 region has 18 residues. The CDR3 region is CASSSRDRSGLKWNEQFF. CDR3 in DNA: TGTGCCAGCAGCTCGAGGGACAGGAGTGGCCTCAAATGGAATGAGCAGTTCTTC.

The J gene is TRBJ1-4, the V gene TRBV30; D might be TRBD1 (5 bases). The CDR3 is 16 residues long. V lost 0 bases and J lost 17, with 28 bases in between. Germline CDR1 is GTSNPN and CDR2 is SVGIG (reference sequence). The CDR3 loop is CAWSVAVRECYPSLFF. The CDR3 DNA is TGTGCCTGGAGTGTTGCCGTCAGGGAATGCTACCCCTCGTTATTTTTT.

This chain links TRBV10-3 with TRBJ2-7; D call uncertain. The CDR3 has 12 residues. Germline CDR1 ENHRY, CDR2 SYGVKD. CDR3 amino acids: CAISLSIYEQYF. CDR3 bases: TGTGCAATTTCACTTTCGATCTACGAGCAGTACTTC.

This clone was picked up a small number of times. V usage is TRBV28 and J usage is TRBJ1-2; 7 bases fit TRBD1. The CDR3 sequence is 13 residues long. CDR1 is MDHEN, CDR2 SYDVKM, per germline. V lost 5 bases, J lost 8 bases, and 8 bases stayed unmatched. The CDR3 loop reads CASSLTGVAGYTF. CDR3 DNA sequence: TGTGCCAGCAGTCTAACAGGGGTTGCCGGCTACACCTTC.

The chain couples TRBV13 to TRBJ2-2; TRBD2 aligns across 7 bases. Looked up from germline, CDR1 is PRHDT and CDR2 is FYEKMQ (reference sequence). The trim removed 5 bases at V and 6 bases at J, leaving 6 bases unmatched. The CDR3 loop spans 14 amino acids. CDR3: CASSQSGGPGELFF. The CDR3 DNA reads as TGTGCCAGCAGCCAGTCGGGGGGTCCCGGGGAGCTGTTTTTT.

V and J are TRBV19 and TRBJ2-5; 9 bases are a match to TRBD2. J was trimmed by 5 bases and V by 3 bases; bases with no gene match: 7. CDR3 length: 15 residues. Germline assignment: CDR1 LNHDA and CDR2 SQIVND (reference sequence). The DNA for the CDR3 is TGTGCCAGTAGTATTCGAAGTAGCGGGAGTGAGACCCAGTACTTC. It is translated as CASSIRSSGSETQYF.

The rearrangement links TRBV6-5 to TRBJ2-2; possibly TRBD2 for D (5 bases). Trimming shortened V by 2 bases and J by 6 bases, and 16 bases separated the two germline ends. CDR3 size: 16 residues. From germline, CDR1 is MNHEY and CDR2 SVGAGI. The CDR3 region is CASSYGGVAWAGELFF. CDR3 nucleotides: TGTGCCAGCAGTTACGGTGGAGTAGCGTGGGCCGGGGAGCTGTTTTTT.

This chain links TRBV10-2 with TRBJ1-3; TRBD1 aligns across 8 bases. Trimming at V came to 4 bases and at J to 0 bases, leaving 5 bases not matched to a gene. The CDR3 sequence is 16 residues long. Germline-derived CDR1 and CDR2 are WSHSY and SAAADI. The CDR3 sequence: CASSVSDRASGNTIYF. As DNA, the CDR3 is TGCGCCAGCAGTGTGTCGGACAGGGCCTCTGGAAACACCATATATTTT.

The genes are TRBV7-9 and TRBJ2-7, with D tentatively TRBD1 (5 bases). CDR1 and CDR2 from the germline V gene are SEHNR and FQNEAQ (reference sequence). Trimming shortened V by 4 bases and J by 5 bases, and 15 bases separated the two germline ends. This CDR3 contains 14 residues. As DNA, the CDR3 is TGTGCCAGCAGCTCCGGTTCAGGGCCGGACGAGCAGTACTTC. Its translation is CASSSGSGPDEQYF.

The V and J genes are TRBV28 and TRBJ2-2; 7 positions match TRBD1. Germline V gives CDR1 MDHEN, CDR2 SYDVKM. V lost 3 bases, J lost 7 bases, and 8 bases stayed unmatched. The CDR3 is made up of 15 amino acids. The CDR3 region has the DNA TGTGCCAGCAGTTTTTTGGGAACAGGGGACGGGGAGCTGTTTTTT. Its protein is CASSFLGTGDGELFF. The variable domain in full, with the rest retrieved from reference TRBV28 and TRBJ2-2, is DVKVTQSSRYLVKRTGEKVFLECVQDMDHENMFWYRQDPGLGLRLIYFSYDVKMKEKGDIPEGYSVSREKKERFSLILESASTNQTSMYLCASSFLGTGDGELFFGEGSRLTVL.

The V gene is TRBV19, the J gene TRBJ1-2, with 9 nucleotides matching TRBD1. The CDR3 totals 13 residues. V gave up 6 bases and J gave up 6 bases; unmatched junction bases: 5. CDR1 LNHDA and CDR2 SQIVND come from the germline V gene (reference sequence). This CDR3 is CASRRTGVDGYTF. CDR3 sequence (DNA): TGTGCCAGTAGAAGGACAGGGGTTGATGGCTACACCTTC.

The chain links TRBV5-1 to TRBJ2-5; a possible D gene is TRBD1 (6 bases). Germline values: CDR1 SGHRS, CDR2 YFSETQ. V was shortened by 4 bases and J by 5 bases, with 15 bases between the two germline ends. CDR3 size: 14 residues. CDR3 protein: CASSTRGQIETQYF. The DNA for the CDR3 is TGCGCCAGCAGCACTCGAGGACAGATCGAGACCCAGTACTTC.

This chain links TRBV28 with TRBJ2-7; D call uncertain. This CDR3 spans 12 amino acids. CDR1 is MDHEN and CDR2 is SYDVKM in the germline V gene. Trimming took 8 bases from V and 3 from J, leaving 11 bases between them. CDR3 residues: CASSFGDYEQYF. CDR3 in DNA: TGTGCCAGCTCGTTCGGTGACTACGAGCAGTACTTC.

This clone was seen a single time. V is TRBV7-8 and J is TRBJ1-5, with D perhaps matching TRBD1 (5 bases). CDR3 size: 14 residues. Trimming pared 5 bases from V and 6 bases from J, leaving 14 bases between. In germline, CDR1 is SGHVS, CDR2 FQNEAQ. The CDR3 spells CASSRGGVGQPQHF. CDR3 sequence (DNA): TGTGCCAGCAGCCGGGGAGGGGTTGGTCAGCCCCAGCATTTT.

This chain uses TRBV30 with TRBJ1-1; D not resolved. Trimming removed 4 bases at V and 0 bases at J, with 15 bases between. The CDR3 runs to 15 residues. Germline values: CDR1 GTSNPN, CDR2 SVGIG (reference sequence). As DNA, the CDR3 is TGTGCCTGGATAGCTCCGCGCGTCGTGAACACTGAAGCTTTCTTT. It yields the protein CAWIAPRVVNTEAFF.

The V gene is TRBV7-3, the J gene TRBJ2-3, with 8 bases lining up with TRBD2. Germline loops: CDR1 SGHTA, CDR2 FQGTGA. The CDR3 spans 14 residues. V shed 5 bases, J shed 0 bases, and the junction held 1 base outside the gene matches. The CDR3 loop reads CASSPSGSTDTQYF. DNA for the CDR3: TGTGCCAGCAGCCCTAGCGGGAGCACAGATACGCAGTATTTT.

The chain couples TRBV5-4 to TRBJ2-3; 8 bases agree with TRBD2. Germline V CDR1 and CDR2: SGHNT, YYREEE (reference sequence). This CDR3 spans 14 amino acids. V gave up 6 bases and J gave up 7 bases; unmatched junction bases: 10. The CDR3 nucleotides read TGTGCCAGCAACCCGGGAGGGGGTGGGTATACGCAGTATTTT. It encodes CASNPGGGGYTQYF.

This sequence joins TRBV13 and TRBJ2-5; TRBD2 aligns across 8 bases. Germline-derived CDR1 and CDR2 are PRHDT and FYEKMQ (reference sequence). V lost 5 bases and J lost 2; bases outside the gene matches: 10. The CDR3 extends over 16 amino acids. CDR3 coding DNA: TGTGCCAGCAGCCACACGGAAACTAGCGGACAAGAGACCCAGTACTTC. This translates into CASSHTETSGQETQYF.

CDR3 nucleotide sequence: TGTGCCAGCAGTACAAAAGGGGGTTCTAACTATGGCTACACCTTC. Translated: CASSTKGGSNYGYTF. The rearrangement uses TRBV27 and TRBJ1-2; D is perhaps TRBD1 (6 bases). CDR1 is MNHEY, CDR2 SMNVEV, per germline (reference sequence). This CDR3 contains 15 residues. V dropped 5 bases and J dropped 0 bases, with 13 bases sitting between them.

The CDR3 sequence: CATSGTGEVQYF. CDR3 in DNA: TGTGCCACCAGCGGGACGGGAGAGGTGCAGTACTTC. J is TRBJ2-7 and V is TRBV15, with D possibly TRBD2 on 6 matching bases. V shed 5 bases and J shed 9 bases, with 14 bases lying between them. The CDR3 runs 12 residues. Per germline, CDR1 LNHNV and CDR2 YYDKDF (reference sequence). The full variable domain, its missing parts supplied by reference TRBV15 and TRBJ2-7, is DAMVIQNPRYQVTQFGKPVTLSCSQTLNHNVMYWYQQKSSQAPKLLFHYYDKDFNNEADTPDNFQSRRPNTSFCFLDIRSPGLGDTAMYLCATSGTGEVQYFGPGTRLTVT.

The chain combines TRBV28 with TRBJ2-1; 7 bases agree with TRBD2. V trimming: 3 bases; J trimming: 4 bases; junction bases outside the gene matches: 6. CDR3 size: 15 residues. Looked up from germline, CDR1 is MDHEN and CDR2 is SYDVKM. CDR3 sequence reads: CASSFGEGWYNEQFF. The CDR3, as DNA: TGTGCCAGCAGTTTCGGGGAGGGGTGGTACAATGAGCAGTTCTTC.